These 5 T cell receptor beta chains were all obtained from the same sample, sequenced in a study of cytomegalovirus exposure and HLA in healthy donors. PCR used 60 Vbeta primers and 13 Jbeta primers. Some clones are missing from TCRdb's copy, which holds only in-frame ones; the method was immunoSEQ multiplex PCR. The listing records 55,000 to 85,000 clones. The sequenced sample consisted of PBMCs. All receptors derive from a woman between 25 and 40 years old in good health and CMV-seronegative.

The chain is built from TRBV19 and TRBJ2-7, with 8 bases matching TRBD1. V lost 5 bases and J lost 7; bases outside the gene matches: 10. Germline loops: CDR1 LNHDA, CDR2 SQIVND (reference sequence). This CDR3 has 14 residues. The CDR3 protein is CASSARDRSVEQYF. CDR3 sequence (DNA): TGTGCCAGTAGTGCTCGGGACAGGTCTGTGGAGCAGTACTTC.

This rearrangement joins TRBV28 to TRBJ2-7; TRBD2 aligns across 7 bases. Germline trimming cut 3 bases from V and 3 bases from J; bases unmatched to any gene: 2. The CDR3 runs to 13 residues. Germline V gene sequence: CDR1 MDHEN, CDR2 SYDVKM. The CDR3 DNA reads TGTGCCAGCAGTTTGGGGGGGAACTACGAGCAGTACTTC. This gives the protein CASSLGGNYEQYF.

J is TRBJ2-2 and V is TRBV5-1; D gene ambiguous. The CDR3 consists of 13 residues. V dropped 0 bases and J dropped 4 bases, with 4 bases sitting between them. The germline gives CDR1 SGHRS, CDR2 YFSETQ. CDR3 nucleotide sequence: TGCGCCAGCAGCTTGGTAGCCACCGGGGAGCTGTTTTTT. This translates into CASSLVATGELFF.

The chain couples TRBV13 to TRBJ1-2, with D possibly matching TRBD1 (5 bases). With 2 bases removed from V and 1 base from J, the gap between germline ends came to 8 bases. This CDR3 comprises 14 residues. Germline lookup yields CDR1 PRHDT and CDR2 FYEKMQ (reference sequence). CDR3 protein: CASSLWGDNYGYTF. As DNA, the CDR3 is TGTGCCAGCAGCTTATGGGGCGATAACTATGGCTACACCTTC.

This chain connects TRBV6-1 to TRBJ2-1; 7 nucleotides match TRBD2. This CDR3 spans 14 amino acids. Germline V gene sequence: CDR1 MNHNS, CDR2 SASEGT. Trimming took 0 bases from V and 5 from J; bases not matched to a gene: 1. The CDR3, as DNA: TGTGCCAGCAGTGAAGCGGGAGGGGACAATGAGCAGTTCTTC. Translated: CASSEAGGDNEQFF.